This T cell receptor (beta chain) was identified during a study of CD8+ T cells in alopecia areata listed by TCRdb under 2018. About the full investigation: Treated patients were enrolled in an open-label pilot trial of oral tofacitinib at 5 to 10 mg twice daily for moderate-to-severe alopecia areata. Tofacitinib was given for 6 to 18 months, followed by 6 months of follow-up off drug to assess delayed response and recurrence. In treated patients, disease severity was measured using the SALT score, which gives the percentage of scalp surface area affected. In both human patients and the C3H/HeJ mouse model, the study applied high-throughput TCRbeta sequencing to look at T cell clonal expansion in alopecia areata. Human TCRbeta sequencing covered scalp tissue and sorted CD4+ and CD8+ peripheral blood T cells from patchy and totalis/universalis alopecia areata patients and healthy controls. Biopsies were taken from tofacitinib-treated patients at baseline and again at 4 and 24 weeks into treatment, and several of those patients also had a later scalp biopsy. Clonality in the scalp was compared among normal scalp (n=4), patchy alopecia areata scalp (n=8), and alopecia totalis/universalis scalp (n=8). RNA was obtained with the PAXgene miRNA kit for fixed scalp, the miRNeasy kit for PBMCs, and the RNeasy kit for mouse skin. TCRbeta CDR3 regions were amplified by immunoSEQ multiplex PCR with 35 Vbeta forward and 13 Jbeta reverse primers.

The study at large found these results: Because the treated cohort was small and included a single nonresponder, larger studies are needed to assess links between baseline CD8+ expansion and response. During tofacitinib treatment, many expanded lesional clones remained in scalp and blood, and this persistence may partly explain relapse after treatment is stopped. TCR sequences shared between patients were less clear than in mice, possibly partly because of HLA diversity in the patient population. Compared with normal scalp, lesional scalp had higher clonality and more expanded CD8+ clones, particularly in alopecia totalis/universalis, a pattern that suggests antigenic drive. Tofacitinib significantly decreased scalp clonality and the number of expanded CD8+ clones among the top 100 scalp clones. Scalp TCR repertoire analysis is complicated because resident alphabeta T cells in normal human skin are also sequenced, whereas mouse skin is dominated by gammadelta T cells.

The library was built by means of the immunoSEQ multiplex PCR assay. For TCR sequencing, RNA was extracted from every sample and reverse transcribed into cDNA to serve as template. SuperScript III was used for first-strand cDNA synthesis, primed with a 2:1 mix of oligo-dT and random hexamers. A synthetic immune receptor repertoire was used to assess amplification bias, and residual bias was removed computationally. The published analysis was carried out like this. Raw reads were preprocessed to remove errors, and CDR3 was defined according to IMGT conventions as the region from the conserved cysteine to phenylalanine. Clonality was calculated as 1 minus Shannon entropy normalized by log2 of the number of productive unique TCRs. Scalp TCRbeta sequences were cross-referenced with sorted blood CD4 and CD8 repertoires so that the CD4 or CD8 identity of scalp clones could be inferred. The source is immuneACCESS, and TCRdb retained only in-frame sequences with V and J called. Part of the clones is not carried over; for the studies checked, unresolved V genes explain less than half of this, and the remainder is unexplained. V, J and clone size were drawn from that table, and D and trimming were deduced from the DNA. The sample table contains 150,000 to 200,000 clones; only one count was recorded for around three fifths of them. The ten largest account for under 1.5% of the sample.

About this clone itself: The antigen it recognizes is unknown. Qualities for individual bases were not recorded, and no much larger clone is one base off.

The CDR3 has 17 amino acids, counting the end cysteine and phenylalanine. Solely the CDR3 DNA is kept, with 51 bases framed from the first base. The germline V gene sets CDR1 to SGHTA and CDR2 to FQGNSA. Clipping removes 4 bases from V and 6 bases from J, with 14 as the unmatched junction base count. Sample treatment or condition, as interpreted from the label and publication: oral pan-JAK inhibitor, 5-10 mg twice daily. Lesional scalp punch biopsies and peripheral blood were obtained from alopecia areata patients. PBMCs were isolated by density centrifugation and stained for CD3, CD4 and CD8, after which CD4+ and CD8+ T cells were sorted on a FACSAria.

The clonotype originates from a human donor with alopecia areata. The rearrangement combines TRBV7-2 with TRBJ2-2; TRBD2 fits 7 bases in the junction. The sample consisted of CD4+ T cells sorted from blood, taken at week 49, from a patient treated with tofacitinib. The CDR3 loop reads CASSSVVQGSGAGELFF. The nucleotides are TGTGCCAGCAGCTCTGTGGTCCAGGGAAGCGGGGCCGGGGAGCTGTTTTTT.